The 23 T cell receptor beta chains below come from one sample, sequenced in a study of T cell responses to AZD1222 COVID-19 vaccine. Only in-frame clones appear in the TCRdb table, and some are missing; sequencing was by immunoSEQ multiplex PCR. The sample gives approximately 92,000 clones, about nine tenths of which show up once; about 20% is in the top ten. The source material was peripheral blood, sampled on day 0 of AZD1222 vaccination. Receptors were obtained from an adult in good health.

The rearrangement joins TRBV5-6 to TRBJ2-7, with a weak D call TRBD1 (5 bases). CDR1 is SGHDT, CDR2 YYEEEE, per germline. There are 17 residues in the CDR3. V was clipped by 0 bases and J by 4 bases, with 20 bases between them. The CDR3 spells CASSLGGSRTPSYEQYF. The CDR3 nucleotides read TGTGCCAGCAGCTTGGGAGGCTCGAGGACACCCTCTTACGAGCAGTACTTC.

The J gene is TRBJ1-6, the V gene TRBV28; no clear D gene. Germline CDR1 and CDR2: MDHEN and SYDVKM. With 6 bases removed from V and 9 bases from J, the gap between germline ends came to 9 bases. The CDR3 totals 12 residues. The CDR3 spells CASSPPRSPLHF. The CDR3 DNA sequence: TGTGCCAGCAGCCCCCCTCGTTCACCCCTCCACTTT.

The gene calls are TRBV6-5 and TRBJ1-5; 8 nucleotides agree with TRBD1. Germline V lookup: CDR1 MNHEY, CDR2 SVGAGI. There are 14 residues in the CDR3. V trimming: 5 bases; J trimming: 11 bases; junction bases outside the gene matches: 11. The chain's CDR3 is CASSLDRALSSQHF. CDR3 nucleotides: TGTGCCAGCAGTCTGGACAGGGCATTGAGCTCCCAGCATTTT.

V usage is TRBV4-2 and J usage is TRBJ1-1; 8 bases fit TRBD1. V trimming: 5 bases; J trimming: 6 bases; junction bases outside the gene matches: 11. Germline CDR1 reads LGHNA; CDR2 reads YNFKEQ. The CDR3 totals 15 residues. In DNA form, the CDR3 reads TGTGCCAGCAGCGAAGGACCAGGGGGCGCGGCTGAAGCTTTCTTT. This translates into CASSEGPGGAAEAFF.

The chain links TRBV24-1 to TRBJ2-1; possibly TRBD2 for D (6 bases). V gave up 5 bases and J gave up 6 bases, with 10 bases separating them. Germline V CDR1 and CDR2: KGHDR, SFDVKD. The CDR3 is made up of 13 amino acids. The DNA of the CDR3 is TGTGCCACCAGTGTGGCCGGGGGCAATGAGCAGTTCTTC. This gives the protein CATSVAGGNEQFF.

The sample holds one count of this clone. The gene calls are TRBV6-2 or TRBV6-3 and TRBJ2-7; 8 nucleotides line up with TRBD1. Germline CDR1 reads MNHEY; CDR2 reads SVGEGT. This CDR3 is 16 amino acids long. After removal of 0 bases from V and 0 bases from J, the junction contained 4 bases not matched to a gene. This CDR3 reads CASSYSRQGTSYEQYF. The CDR3 DNA follows: TGTGCCAGCAGTTACTCCCGACAGGGGACCTCCTACGAGCAGTACTTC.

This clone showed up just a few times. The V and J genes are TRBV28 and TRBJ1-4; D call uncertain. This CDR3 is built from 13 residues. Germline V lookup: CDR1 MDHEN, CDR2 SYDVKM. Trimming removed 3 bases at V and 6 bases at J, with 8 bases between. The CDR3 here is CASSFSEYEKLFF. The CDR3 DNA sequence: TGTGCCAGCAGTTTTTCCGAGTATGAAAAACTGTTTTTT.

This chain connects TRBV28 to TRBJ2-5, with D possibly TRBD2 on 5 matching bases. The length of the CDR3 is 14 residues. Germline V gene data show CDR1 as MDHEN and CDR2 as SYDVKM. CDR3 DNA: TGTGCAACAGCGCTGGGAGTTTCCCAAGAGACCCAGTACTTC. This gives the protein CATALGVSQETQYF.

The chain links TRBV15 to TRBJ1-5; D gene ambiguous. CDR3 length: 16 amino acids. Trimming took 3 bases from V and 1 from J, leaving 13 bases between them. The germline CDR1 and CDR2 sequences are LNHNV and YYDKDF (reference sequence). The CDR3 DNA follows: TGTGCCACCAGCAGGGGTCAGGAGACAAGCAATCAGCCCCAGCATTTT. It encodes CATSRGQETSNQPQHF.

This chain connects TRBV28 to TRBJ1-2; D not certain. Germline V gives CDR1 MDHEN, CDR2 SYDVKM. CDR3 length: 11 amino acids. V gave up 3 bases and J gave up 7 bases, with 6 bases separating them. CDR3 in amino acids: CASSFRGGYTF. The CDR3 DNA follows: TGTGCCAGCAGTTTTCGCGGTGGCTACACCTTC.

The chain carries TRBV7-2 and TRBJ2-3; TRBD1 aligns across 10 bases. CDR3 length: 16 residues. CDR1 is SGHTA, CDR2 FQGNSA, per germline. V shed 1 base and J 3 bases; nucleotides not matched to a gene: 4. CDR3 residues: CASSLVVGQGTDTQYF. The CDR3 region has the DNA TGTGCCAGCAGCTTAGTTGTGGGACAGGGGACAGATACGCAGTATTTT.

CDR3 protein: CASSRTGSYEQFF. The CDR3 DNA reads as TGTGCCAGCAGTAGGACAGGGTCGTATGAGCAGTTCTTC. The chain is built from TRBV25-1 and TRBJ2-1, with 8 bases that match TRBD1. This CDR3 region has 13 residues. V gave up 5 bases and J gave up 8 bases; unmatched junction bases: 5. Germline CDR1 is MGHDK and CDR2 is SYGVNS.

This chain links TRBV21-1 with TRBJ2-5; the D call of TRBD2 is as the table states it, not checked on the DNA. TRBV21-1 is an annotated pseudogene. The CDR3 runs to 12 residues. As DNA, the CDR3 is TGTGCGGGTGAATTTGAGGAAGAGACCCAGTACTTC. This encodes CAGEFEEETQYF.

The J gene is TRBJ1-1, the V gene TRBV11-3, with a weak D call TRBD1 (5 bases). CDR3 length equals 15 residues. The ends were cut back, 1 base at V and 6 bases at J, with 15 bases in the middle. Germline V lookup: CDR1 SGHNT, CDR2 YENEEA. CDR3 bases: TGTGCCAGCAGCTTAGGGGGCGGAAGGGAAGCTGAAGCTTTCTTT. It codes for CASSLGGGREAEAFF.

The chain links TRBV24-1 to TRBJ1-2; possible D gene TRBD1, 5 bases. CDR3 length equals 10 residues. Germline V CDR1 and CDR2: KGHDR, SFDVKD. The V end was cut by 11 bases, the J end by 4 bases, with 7 bases between. CDR3 sequence reads: CAKTAYGYTF. The CDR3 DNA reads TGTGCCAAGACAGCCTATGGCTACACCTTC.

The J gene is TRBJ1-1, the V gene TRBV5-1; D gene ambiguous. With 4 bases removed from V and 7 bases from J, the gap between germline ends came to 14 bases. The CDR3 extends over 13 amino acids. The germline CDR1 and CDR2 sequences are SGHRS and YFSETQ. CDR3 nucleotide sequence: TGCGCCAGCAGCCCAGACGTATCAGGTGAAGCTTTCTTT. It encodes CASSPDVSGEAFF.

The J gene is TRBJ2-5, the V gene TRBV5-1, with D perhaps TRBD1 (6 bases). Trimming stripped 3 bases from V and 2 bases from J, with 8 bases between. The CDR3 contains 13 residues. From germline, CDR1 is SGHRS and CDR2 YFSETQ. The CDR3 loop reads CASSWTVQETQYF. The CDR3 DNA is TGCGCCAGCAGCTGGACAGTGCAAGAGACCCAGTACTTC.

This chain connects TRBV5-5 to TRBJ1-2, with a tentative D call TRBD1 (5 bases). Trimming left V 4 bases short and J 4 bases short, with 17 bases between. CDR3 length: 15 amino acids. The V gene's germline CDR1 is SGHKS and CDR2 YYEKEE (reference sequence). The CDR3 here is CASSLTSGGVYGYTF. The CDR3 DNA is TGTGCCAGCAGCCTTACTTCCGGGGGGGTCTATGGCTACACCTTC.

This sequence joins TRBV5-1 and TRBJ2-3; TRBD2 agrees at 8 bases. With 9 bases clipped from V and 7 bases from J, the junction kept 16 bases outside the gene matches. This CDR3 comprises 15 residues. CDR1 SGHRS and CDR2 YFSETQ come from the germline V gene. The CDR3 loop is CATHPWPGGPNTQYF. Written as DNA, the CDR3 is TGCGCCACCCACCCTTGGCCGGGGGGGCCGAATACGCAGTATTTT.

This clone was seen only once. The chain joins TRBV11-2 to TRBJ2-7; TRBD1 matches 10 bases. Germline V gives CDR1 SGHAT, CDR2 FQNNGV. V gave up 1 base and J gave up 4 bases; unmatched junction bases: 7. This CDR3 is 16 amino acids long. The CDR3 DNA reads as TGTGCCAGCAGCTTAGGTGGGACAGGGGCGAGTTACGAGCAGTACTTC. This translates into CASSLGGTGASYEQYF.

The table lists this clone with a few counts. The chain recombines TRBV7-9 with TRBJ1-1; 8 nucleotides match TRBD1. From germline, CDR1 is SEHNR and CDR2 FQNEAQ (reference sequence). This CDR3 contains 16 residues. Trimming took 5 bases from V and 4 from J; bases not matched to a gene: 12. The CDR3 DNA follows: TGTGCCAGCAGCGCCGGACAGGGTCTGTTTGGCACTGAAGCTTTCTTT. This sequence encodes CASSAGQGLFGTEAFF. Full variable domain (remainder filled in from reference TRBV7-9 and TRBJ1-1): DTGVSQNPRHKITKRGQNVTFRCDPISEHNRLYWYRQTLGQGPEFLTYFQNEAQLEKSRLLSDRFSAERPKGSFSTLEIQRTEQGDSAMYLCASSAGQGLFGTEAFFGQGTRLTVV.

The rearrangement joins TRBV7-9 to TRBJ1-2, with a tentative D call TRBD1 (5 bases). CDR1 is SEHNR and CDR2 is FQNEAQ in the germline V gene (reference sequence). The CDR3 spans 16 residues. V lost 1 base and J lost 7, with 19 bases in between. CDR3 bases: TGTGCCAGCAGCTTAGGGACGATAGAGCAGGGCGGTGGCTACACCTTC. It encodes CASSLGTIEQGGGYTF.

The table lists this clone with a few counts. The rearrangement joins TRBV28 to TRBJ2-4, with a possible D match to TRBD2 (7 bases). V was trimmed by 4 bases and J by 3 bases, leaving 16 bases between them. The CDR3 contains 16 residues. The germline CDR1 and CDR2 sequences are MDHEN and SYDVKM. The CDR3 sequence is CASSSVGGHGKNIQYF. The DNA of the CDR3 is TGTGCCAGCAGTTCGGTCGGGGGGCATGGCAAAAACATTCAGTACTTC.